Listed here are 14 T cell receptor beta chains from one sample, sequenced in a study of blood T cells in healthy people across ages. With a J-beta primer mix and a sample-barcoded 5' primer, a second PCR ran about 6 to 11 cycles. TCRdb reanalysed the 5' RACE reads using MiXCR and keeps one entry per CDR3 protein. The sample includes under 850,000 distinct CDR3 sequences, around 34% of them seen just once. Sequenced material: blood. The source of these receptors is a man between 18 and 29 years old in good health.

The J gene is TRBJ2-5, the V gene TRBV29-1, with 14 bases fitting TRBD2. V trimming: 6 bases; J trimming: 4 bases; junction bases outside the gene matches: 7. CDR1 and CDR2 from the germline V gene are SQVTM and ANQGSEA. The CDR3 extends over 15 amino acids. CDR3 sequence (DNA): TGCAGCGTAGCTAGGACTAGCGGGAGGATAGAGACCCAGTACTTC. Translating it yields CSVARTSGRIETQYF.

This clonotype was detected only a few times. V and J are TRBV11-1 and TRBJ2-2; possibly TRBD2 for D (5 bases). This CDR3 comprises 14 residues. Deletions cut 5 bases from V and 4 bases from J, with 11 bases between. Looked up from germline, CDR1 is SGHAT and CDR2 is FQDESV (reference sequence). CDR3 DNA: TGTGCCAGCAGCCCTGAGAGGGTCACCGGGGAGCTGTTTTTT. It specifies CASSPERVTGELFF. The full variable domain, with the rest looked up from reference TRBV11-1 and TRBJ2-2, is EAEVAQSPRYKITEKSQAVAFWCDPISGHATLYWYRQILGQGPELLVQFQDESVVDDSQLPKDRFSAERLKGVDSTLKIQPAELGDSAMYLCASSPERVTGELFFGEGSRLTVL.

V is TRBV12-3 or TRBV12-4 and J is TRBJ1-2; the D gene is possibly TRBD1 (6 bases). The CDR3 loop spans 15 amino acids. Trimming stripped 8 bases from V and 6 bases from J, with 22 bases between. CDR3 sequence: CASGSTGNQLDGYTF. In DNA, the CDR3 is TGTGCCAGCGGATCAACAGGGAATCAGCTCGATGGCTACACCTTC.

This clonotype was seen ten or more times. Here the CDR3 DNA reads TGTGCCAGTAGGGATAACCAAGAGACCCAGTACTTC. Protein sequence: CASRDNQETQYF. The chain is built from TRBV12-3 or TRBV12-4 and TRBJ2-5, with D uncertain. This CDR3 has 12 residues. V lost 9 bases, J lost 0 bases, and 8 bases lay in between.

In its sample, this clonotype was seen many times. The V gene is TRBV12-3 or TRBV12-4, the J gene TRBJ1-2; TRBD1 matches 12 bases. There are 17 residues in the CDR3. V trimming: 6 bases; J trimming: 3 bases; junction bases outside the gene matches: 11. CDR3 in DNA: TGTGCCAGCAGCCCCGGGACAGGGGGCAACGGACACTATGGCTACACCTTC. Translated, it gives CASSPGTGGNGHYGYTF.

The V and J genes are TRBV5-5 and TRBJ2-1; possible D gene TRBD1, 5 bases. The DNA end is more similar to TRBJ2-7, so the J call may be wrong. This CDR3 comprises 16 residues. CDR1 is SGHKS, CDR2 YYEKEE, per germline (reference sequence). The CDR3, as DNA: TGTGCCAGCAGCTTGGCCCACAGGCCTACCTACAATGAGCAGTACTTC. This sequence encodes CASSLAHRPTYNEQYF.

This clonotype was observed a few times. The V gene is TRBV2, the J gene TRBJ2-1; 9 bases agree with TRBD2. The CDR3 spans 15 residues. Looked up from germline, CDR1 is SNHLY and CDR2 is FYNNEI. With 4 bases clipped from V and 4 bases from J, the junction kept 5 bases outside the gene matches. Here the CDR3 reads CASSAGGGAYNEQFF. CDR3 sequence (DNA): TGTGCCAGCAGTGCCGGCGGGGGGGCATACAATGAGCAGTTCTTC.

J is TRBJ1-2 and V is TRBV6-5, with unresolved D. Trimming stripped 2 bases from V and 4 bases from J, with 11 bases between. The CDR3 covers 14 residues. Germline values: CDR1 MNHEY, CDR2 SVGAGI. Here the CDR3 reads CASSYAMRSYGYTF. CDR3 bases: TGTGCCAGCAGTTACGCGATGCGTAGCTATGGCTACACCTTC.

This clonotype was counted ten times or more. This rearrangement joins TRBV12-3 or TRBV12-4 to TRBJ2-5; 9 nucleotides align to TRBD1. V was clipped by 5 bases and J by 5 bases; unmatched bases: 6. This CDR3 contains 14 residues. CDR3 region: CASSPTGGRETQYF. CDR3 DNA: TGTGCCAGCAGTCCCACAGGGGGCAGGGAGACCCAGTACTTC.

The CDR3 nucleotides are TGTGCCAGCAGCGTCGATGGAGGCACCGGGGAGCTGTTTTTT. This sequence encodes CASSVDGGTGELFF. This chain joins TRBV9 and TRBJ2-2; tentatively, D is TRBD2 (5 bases). This CDR3 is 14 amino acids long. V dropped 2 bases and J dropped 4 bases, with 9 bases sitting between them. The V gene's germline CDR1 is SGDLS and CDR2 YYNGEE.

As for this clonotype: One end of the junction is discordant with germline, which a read error may explain. The CDR3 is CANSPDGRNEKLFF. Here the CDR3 DNA reads TGTGCCAACAGCCCCGACGGCAGGAATGAAAAACTGTTTTTT. The chain is built from TRBV9 and TRBJ1-4; D is undetermined. CDR1 SGDLS and CDR2 YYNGEE come from the germline V gene. CDR3 size: 14 residues. Full variable domain (missing parts from reference TRBV9 and TRBJ1-4): DSGVTQTPKHLITATGQRVTLRCSPRSGDLSVYWYQQSLDQGLQFLIQYYNGEERAKGNILERFSAQQFPDLHSELNLSSLELGDSALYFCANSPDGRNEKLFFGSGTQLSVL.

The chain uses TRBV19 and TRBJ1-5; unclear D gene. The CDR3 extends over 15 amino acids. Between the trimmed V and J ends, which lost 9 bases and 2 bases, there was a span of 17 bases. The germline V gene has CDR1 LNHDA and CDR2 SQIVND (reference sequence). CDR3 in amino acids: CASRRRSLGNQPQHF. The DNA of the CDR3 is TGTGCCAGCCGGAGGCGATCCCTAGGCAATCAGCCCCAGCATTTT. Combining the CDR3 with reference TRBV19 and TRBJ1-5 gives the whole variable domain DGGITQSPKYLFRKEGQNVTLSCEQNLNHDAMYWYRQDPGQGLRLIYYSQIVNDFQKGDIAEGYSVSREKKESFPLTVTSAQKNPTAFYLCASRRRSLGNQPQHFGDGTRLSIL.

The J gene is TRBJ2-1, the V gene TRBV6-6; D call uncertain. Germline CDR1 reads MNHNY; CDR2 reads SVGAGI (reference sequence). The CDR3 consists of 14 residues. Trimming removed 4 bases at V and 5 bases at J, with 12 bases between. This chain's CDR3 is CASSLRPGDNEQFF. Written as DNA, the CDR3 is TGTGCCAGCAGTTTAAGGCCCGGAGACAATGAGCAGTTCTTC.

The chain links TRBV6-5 to TRBJ2-5; 10 positions match TRBD1. The closer fit of TRBJ2-1 to the DNA end suggests the J call may be wrong. This CDR3 region has 16 residues. The germline CDR1 and CDR2 sequences are MNHEY and SVGAGI. The CDR3 DNA reads as TGTGCCAGCAGTTCCCGGACAGGGGGGTCCCAAGAGACCCAGTTCTTC. Residues: CASSSRTGGSQETQFF.